This T cell receptor (beta chain) was retrieved from a study of blood T cells in healthy people across ages. A second PCR, run for roughly 7 to 11 cycles, used a sample-barcoded 5' primer plus a J-beta primer mix. MiXCR, applied by TCRdb to the 5' RACE reads, yields one record per CDR3 protein. This repertoire shows approximately 810,000 distinct CDR3 sequences, 25% to 30% found once; its top ten account for approximately 15%. Per individual sample, total RNA of at least 5 micrograms was extracted. In this sample, this clonotype turned up a few times. Looked up from germline, CDR1 is MNHEY and CDR2 is SVGEGT. After removal of 6 bases from V and 7 bases from J, the junction contained 10 bases not matched to a gene. There are 15 residues in the CDR3.

This receptor was obtained from a woman at least 80 years old in good health. The gene calls are TRBV6-2 or TRBV6-3 and TRBJ2-7, with 12 bases that match TRBD2. Material: blood. The DNA for the CDR3 is TGTGCCAGCAGCCCGTCTAGCGGGGGGGCCAATGAGCAGTACTTC. Its translation: CASSPSSGGANEQYF.